The rows below give T cell receptor beta chains drawn from one sample of a study of cytomegalovirus exposure and HLA in healthy donors. Data came from immunoSEQ multiplex PCR; TCRdb stores just in-frame clones and leaves some out. This repertoire shows approximately 110,000 clones, about 80% found once; its top ten account for roughly 8.2%. Sample: PBMCs. The origin of the receptors is a woman aged 45-60 years in good health and CMV-seropositive. CDR3s leave out the opening cysteine and the closing phenylalanine or tryptophan. Fields, in order: V gene, J gene, CDR3 protein.

TRBV9,TRBJ1-3,ASSVRDSSGNTIY
TRBV6-1,TRBJ2-1,ASSEIDYAYNEQF
TRBV9,TRBJ1-1,ASSALNGGDTEAF
TRBV29-1,TRBJ1-2,SVVGGSYGYT
TRBV29-1,TRBJ2-5,SASPGEETQY
TRBV29-1,TRBJ2-4,SVAGGLIEAKNSQY
TRBV15,NA,ATSTSGAYEQY
TRBV29-1,TRBJ1-4,SVEDRSTNEKLF
TRBV14,TRBJ2-1,ASSQDRTAYNEQF
TRBV27,TRBJ2-7,ASSQRAGGTYEQY
TRBV19,TRBJ2-7,ASRLAGGYEQY
TRBV5-1,TRBJ2-3,ASSLQGSDTQY
TRBV6-5,TRBJ1-1,ASHGRGITNTEAF
TRBV7-9,TRBJ1-3,ASSPGHLSSGNTIY
TRBV6-6,TRBJ1-1,ASSHRGLAEAF
TRBV5-1,TRBJ2-2,ASSPTLAGDTGELF
TRBV10-3,TRBJ1-5,ATQGDNQPQH
TRBV10-3,TRBJ2-7,AISRTGTSGRGEQY
TRBV25-1,TRBJ2-2,ASSESRFTGELF
TRBV19,TRBJ1-4,ASTPGATNEKLF
TRBV6-1,NA,ASRSVMSSYEQY
TRBV2,TRBJ1-1,ASIRTGVTETF
TRBV5-5,TRBJ1-4,ASSSGTRQGAGEKLF
TRBV7-2,TRBJ1-4,ASYPSKQGERTNEKLF
TRBV27,TRBJ1-5,ASSSQGSYQPQH
TRBV20-1,TRBJ2-7,SARAGAGEN
TRBV28,TRBJ2-3,ASSRGQGTDTQY
TRBV6-5,TRBJ1-1,ASRRDTEAF
TRBV6-5,TRBJ2-7,ASSYGRGRYEQY
TRBV6-5,TRBJ2-3,ASSYSFGAADTQY
TRBV19,TRBJ2-5,ASRETSGDPRETQY
TRBV5-1,TRBJ1-1,ASSLDGSGGTEAF
TRBV6-5,TRBJ2-7,ASNSGTTSYEQY
TRBV19,TRBJ2-7,ASSIGSSGSYEQY
TRBV4-3,TRBJ2-3,ASSQGGVTSFTDTQY
TRBV5-1,TRBJ2-1,ASGTPNEQF
TRBV19,TRBJ2-7,ASSGGTGSNEQY
TRBV9,TRBJ2-5,ASSASGTGRETQY
TRBV2,TRBJ2-5,ASMARETQY
TRBV27,TRBJ2-2,ASSLDGTGGKGTGELF
TRBV25-1,TRBJ1-1,ASSEPGSREAF
TRBV4-2,TRBJ1-2,ASSQPGQTRRFGYT
TRBV7-9,TRBJ1-1,ASSFATNTEAF
TRBV5-1,TRBJ2-6,ASSLQGSSGANGLT
TRBV13,TRBJ1-2,ASSFTGGGDGYT
TRBV19,TRBJ2-2,ASSIRDTTGELF
TRBV5-6,TRBJ1-2,ASSAEGPGRYGYT
TRBV6-6,TRBJ2-2,ASKGRTGEGTGELF